These T cell receptor beta chains were read from a single sample in a study of lymphopenia after photon versus proton radiotherapy. The method was immunoSEQ multiplex PCR; TCRdb's version includes in-frame clones alone and lacks a portion of them. The table lists around 30,000 clones, roughly 90% of them singletons. Here the sequenced sample was peripheral blood, taken from a patient treated with photon-based radiotherapy. The receptors here all came from a woman between 45 and 65 years old with pancreatic cancer. Each CDR3 is given with its conserved first and last residue. Fields, in order: J gene, V gene, clone size, D gene, CDR3 DNA, CDR3 protein. A D gene is named only where the DNA matches it firmly. Clone sizes are given selectively: once, few, many, or a class where the clone is expanded.

J gene: TRBJ2-5; V gene: TRBV7-6; clone size: -; D gene: -; CDR3 DNA: TGTGCCAGCAGCCCTGACCAGTACCAAGAGACCCAGTACTTC; CDR3 protein: CASSPDQYQETQYF
J gene: TRBJ2-7; V gene: TRBV19; clone size: -; D gene: -; CDR3 DNA: TGTGCCAGTAGTGTGGCCCCCCCCTACGAGCAGTACTTC; CDR3 protein: CASSVAPPYEQYF
J gene: TRBJ2-1; V gene: TRBV19; clone size: -; D gene: -; CDR3 DNA: TGTGCCAGTAGTTCGAGCCCACTCCCAGCGAGCTCCTACAATGAGCAGTTCTTC; CDR3 protein: CASSSSPLPASSYNEQFF
J gene: TRBJ1-2; V gene: TRBV7-8; clone size: -; D gene: -; CDR3 DNA: TGTGCCAGCAGCTTAAGAAAGGGCGTTAACTATGGCTACACCTTC; CDR3 protein: CASSLRKGVNYGYTF
J gene: TRBJ2-1; V gene: TRBV2; clone size: -; D gene: -; CDR3 DNA: TGTGCCGGGGGCCGGGTTTCCTACAATGAGCAGTTCTTC; CDR3 protein: CAGGRVSYNEQFF
J gene: TRBJ1-2; V gene: TRBV30; clone size: -; D gene: -; CDR3 DNA: TGTGCCTGGGGGCTCCAGACACCCACCAACTATGGCTACACCTTC; CDR3 protein: CAWGLQTPTNYGYTF
J gene: TRBJ2-5; V gene: TRBV19; clone size: -; D gene: -; CDR3 DNA: TGTGCCAGTAGTATAGATCAGGGGGAGACCCAGTACTTC; CDR3 protein: CASSIDQGETQYF
J gene: TRBJ2-2; V gene: TRBV23-1; clone size: -; D gene: -; CDR3 DNA: TGCGCCAGCAGCAGGGGTTCCCCGAACACCGGGGAGCTGTTTTTT; CDR3 protein: CASSRGSPNTGELFF
J gene: TRBJ2-2; V gene: TRBV5-1; clone size: -; D gene: TRBD1; CDR3 DNA: TGCGCCAGCAGCTCAGTGCAGGGGGCTGTTGGGGAGCTGTTTTTT; CDR3 protein: CASSSVQGAVGELFF
J gene: TRBJ2-7; V gene: TRBV28; clone size: -; D gene: -; CDR3 DNA: TGTGCCAGCAGTTTAGATCTTCGGACCTCCTCCTACGAGCAGTACTTC; CDR3 protein: CASSLDLRTSSYEQYF
J gene: TRBJ2-7; V gene: TRBV11-2; clone size: -; D gene: -; CDR3 DNA: TGTGCCAGCAGCTTAGTGGCAGGGGACTACGAGCAGTACTTC; CDR3 protein: CASSLVAGDYEQYF
J gene: TRBJ2-2; V gene: TRBV7-2; clone size: -; D gene: TRBD1; CDR3 DNA: TGTGCCAGTCGACGTCAGGGGGAAAACACCGGGGAGCTGTTTTTT; CDR3 protein: CASRRQGENTGELFF
J gene: TRBJ2-7; V gene: TRBV7-2; clone size: -; D gene: -; CDR3 DNA: TGTGCCAGCAGTCGTGGACTATCTTACGAGCAGTACTTC; CDR3 protein: CASSRGLSYEQYF
J gene: TRBJ2-3; V gene: TRBV2; clone size: -; D gene: -; CDR3 DNA: TGTGCCAGCAGTGAAATGCAGGGTCAAAGCGGTACGCAGTATTTT; CDR3 protein: CASSEMQGQSGTQYF
J gene: TRBJ1-1; V gene: TRBV18; clone size: -; D gene: -; CDR3 DNA: TGTGCCAGCTCACCACAACGGGGGTTGGACACTGAAGCTTTCTTT; CDR3 protein: CASSPQRGLDTEAFF
J gene: TRBJ1-2; V gene: TRBV14; clone size: -; D gene: -; CDR3 DNA: TGTGCCAGCAGCCATGACGGGACGGTCTATGGCTACACCTTC; CDR3 protein: CASSHDGTVYGYTF
J gene: TRBJ1-2; V gene: TRBV9; clone size: -; D gene: TRBD1; CDR3 DNA: TGTGCCAGCAGCGTCGGGACAGGAGACACTTATGGCTACACCTTC; CDR3 protein: CASSVGTGDTYGYTF
J gene: TRBJ2-7; V gene: TRBV4-3; clone size: -; D gene: -; CDR3 DNA: TGCGCCAGCAGCCTGACGGAAAGCTCCTACGAGCAGTACTTC; CDR3 protein: CASSLTESSYEQYF
J gene: TRBJ1-1; V gene: TRBV6-1; clone size: -; D gene: -; CDR3 DNA: TGTGCCAGCAGCCAGACAGGGAACACTGAAGCTTTCTTT; CDR3 protein: CASSQTGNTEAFF
J gene: TRBJ2-2; V gene: TRBV2; clone size: -; D gene: -; CDR3 DNA: TGTGCCAGCAGTGAATTATATCGAAGCACCGGGGAGCTGTTTTTT; CDR3 protein: CASSELYRSTGELFF
J gene: TRBJ2-3; V gene: TRBV10-3; clone size: -; D gene: -; CDR3 DNA: TGTGCCATCAGTGAGTCGAATTCGGCCGGGCCAGATACGCAGTATTTT; CDR3 protein: CAISESNSAGPDTQYF
J gene: TRBJ2-5; V gene: TRBV7-9; clone size: -; D gene: TRBD2; CDR3 DNA: TGTGCCAGCAGCCTTGGGACTAGCGGCAACCAAGAGACCCAGTACTTC; CDR3 protein: CASSLGTSGNQETQYF
J gene: TRBJ2-2; V gene: TRBV27; clone size: -; D gene: -; CDR3 DNA: TGTGCCAGCAGTTTAAGGGGCACCGGGGAGCTGTTTTTT; CDR3 protein: CASSLRGTGELFF
J gene: TRBJ2-2; V gene: TRBV9; clone size: -; D gene: TRBD1; CDR3 DNA: TGTGCCAGCAGCGTATTCCGAGGACAGGGGAACACCGGGGAGCTGTTTTTT; CDR3 protein: CASSVFRGQGNTGELFF
J gene: TRBJ1-1; V gene: TRBV6-1; clone size: -; D gene: -; CDR3 DNA: TGTGCCAGCAGTGCCAGCCAAACCTCTGAAGCTTTCTTT; CDR3 protein: CASSASQTSEAFF
J gene: TRBJ2-7; V gene: TRBV13; clone size: once; D gene: -; CDR3 DNA: TGTGCCAGCAGCTTCAGGGCCGACAACAACTACGAGCAGTACTTC; CDR3 protein: CASSFRADNNYEQYF
J gene: TRBJ2-5; V gene: TRBV27; clone size: once; D gene: TRBD2; CDR3 DNA: TGTGCCAGCAGTGGGGGACTAGCGGGAGTACGAGAGACCCAGTACTTC; CDR3 protein: CASSGGLAGVRETQYF
J gene: TRBJ2-7; V gene: TRBV25-1; clone size: -; D gene: -; CDR3 DNA: TGTGCCGGGGGGTCCAAGGGAGTCTACGAGCAGTACTTC; CDR3 protein: CAGGSKGVYEQYF
J gene: TRBJ2-4; V gene: TRBV7-9; clone size: -; D gene: TRBD2; CDR3 DNA: TGTGCCAGCAGCCCCGGGGGGGTCGCGTACATTCAGTACTTC; CDR3 protein: CASSPGGVAYIQYF
J gene: TRBJ2-5; V gene: TRBV6-1; clone size: once; D gene: -; CDR3 DNA: TGTGCCAGCAGTGAAGGTCCAGGGATGGGAGAGACCCAGTACTTC; CDR3 protein: CASSEGPGMGETQYF
J gene: TRBJ1-2; V gene: TRBV10-3; clone size: -; D gene: -; CDR3 DNA: TGTGCCATCAGTGACAGGCTAGGTGGCTATGGCTACACCTTC; CDR3 protein: CAISDRLGGYGYTF
J gene: TRBJ2-4; V gene: TRBV2; clone size: -; D gene: TRBD1; CDR3 DNA: TGTGCCAGCAGTGGACAGGGAGTTGACAAAAACATTCAGTACTTC; CDR3 protein: CASSGQGVDKNIQYF
J gene: TRBJ1-4; V gene: TRBV30; clone size: -; D gene: -; CDR3 DNA: TGTGCCTGGAGTGTGTCTCGGGGACTGTTTTTT; CDR3 protein: CAWSVSRGLFF
J gene: TRBJ2-7; V gene: TRBV6-5; clone size: -; D gene: -; CDR3 DNA: TGTGCCAGCAGTTACTCACAGGACTACGAGCAGTACTTC; CDR3 protein: CASSYSQDYEQYF
J gene: TRBJ2-4; V gene: TRBV6-5; clone size: -; D gene: -; CDR3 DNA: TGTGCCAGCAGGCGGACGACTGGCGAAGTGAACATTCAGTACTTC; CDR3 protein: CASRRTTGEVNIQYF
J gene: TRBJ2-7; V gene: TRBV7-9; clone size: -; D gene: -; CDR3 DNA: TGTGCCAGCAGCTCCCAGGCTAGCAACTACTTCTACGAGCAGTACTTC; CDR3 protein: CASSSQASNYFYEQYF
J gene: TRBJ2-1; V gene: TRBV5-6; clone size: once; D gene: -; CDR3 DNA: TGTGCCAGCAGCACGGTGGACGCCGGCCGTTCTGAGCAGTTCTTC; CDR3 protein: CASSTVDAGRSEQFF
J gene: TRBJ1-1; V gene: TRBV28; clone size: -; D gene: -; CDR3 DNA: TGTGCCAGCAGTCCACCGAAGAAGGGTGAAGCTTTCTTT; CDR3 protein: CASSPPKKGEAFF
J gene: TRBJ2-1; V gene: TRBV7-3; clone size: -; D gene: -; CDR3 DNA: TGTGCCAGCAGCTTAAACCGGGGGAGCTCCTACAATGAGCAGTTCTTC; CDR3 protein: CASSLNRGSSYNEQFF
J gene: TRBJ2-3; V gene: TRBV11-3; clone size: -; D gene: TRBD2; CDR3 DNA: TGTGCCAGCAGCGGCGATAGCGGGATGACAGATACGCAGTATTTT; CDR3 protein: CASSGDSGMTDTQYF